One sample yielded the 31 T cell receptor beta chains listed below, sequenced in a study of shared clonotypes between healthy human individuals (dated by TCRdb to 2018 to 2020). Receptor libraries were prepared by the immunoSEQ multiplex PCR assay. TCRdb carries this immuneACCESS record with in-frame sequences only. Its versions omit some clonotypes, under half of them owing to an unresolved V gene in the studies checked, with the rest unexplained. The sample yields 2 million to 2.5 million clones; around 95% were counted once. Around 0.13% of the sample lies in the top ten. Sequenced: naive CD4+ T cells sorted from blood. The sample's cell subset or site label, in plain terms: CD45RA+ positively selected. All receptors come from a young man in good health.

V gene TRBV11-3 combines with J gene TRBJ2-6; D remains ambiguous. CDR3 length: 14 amino acids. The V gene's germline CDR1 is SGHNT and CDR2 YENEEA. V dropped 2 bases and J dropped 1 base, with 3 bases sitting between them. The CDR3 region is CASSLHSGANVLTF. The CDR3 coding sequence is TGTGCCAGCAGCTTACATTCTGGGGCCAACGTCCTGACTTTC.

Points on this clone: Other DNA sequences of this sample code for an identical CDR3. The V and J genes are TRBV6-5 and TRBJ1-5; perhaps TRBD1 as D (5 bases). With 6 bases removed from V and 3 bases from J, the gap between germline ends came to 12 bases. Germline V gene data show CDR1 as MNHEY and CDR2 as SVGAGI. This CDR3 region has 14 residues. CDR3 sequence reads: CASSPDSLNQPQHF. The CDR3 DNA is TGTGCCAGCAGCCCCGACAGCCTCAATCAGCCCCAGCATTTT.

The V gene is TRBV19, the J gene TRBJ1-2; perhaps TRBD1 as D (5 bases). CDR3 length: 14 residues. Germline CDR1 is LNHDA and CDR2 is SQIVND (reference sequence). Trimming stripped 4 bases from V and 5 bases from J, with 14 bases between. CDR3 sequence: CASSKDLRVYGYTF. The CDR3 DNA reads TGTGCCAGTAGTAAGGACCTCAGGGTTTATGGCTACACCTTC.

This rearrangement joins TRBV6-1 to TRBJ2-3; D not certain. CDR1 and CDR2 (germline): MNHNS, SASEGT. The CDR3 is made up of 12 amino acids. V was trimmed by 4 bases and J by 6 bases, leaving 8 bases between them. CDR3 nucleotide sequence: TGTGCCAGCAGTGGGACCACCGATACGCAGTATTTT. Amino acids: CASSGTTDTQYF.

The chain employs TRBV4-1 and TRBJ2-2; the D gene is possibly TRBD1 (6 bases). Deletions cut 2 bases from V and 4 bases from J, with 14 bases between. Germline V lookup: CDR1 MGHRA, CDR2 YSYEKL. CDR3 length: 16 amino acids. This CDR3 reads CASSQFRGTLTGELFF. CDR3 nucleotides: TGCGCCAGCAGCCAATTCAGGGGTACCCTCACCGGGGAGCTGTTTTTT.

This chain joins TRBV30 and TRBJ1-1; D gene unclear. The CDR3 totals 13 residues. From germline, CDR1 is GTSNPN and CDR2 SVGIG (reference sequence). V dropped 6 bases and J dropped 3 bases, with 14 bases sitting between them. CDR3 sequence (DNA): TGTGCCTGTTCCTCCCACAGCTACACTGAAGCTTTCTTT. As protein: CACSSHSYTEAFF.

This rearrangement joins TRBV30 to TRBJ1-2, with 10 bases matching TRBD1. The CDR3 sequence is 13 residues long. V shed 3 bases and J 8 bases; nucleotides not matched to a gene: 6. The germline V gene encodes CDR1 GTSNPN and CDR2 SVGIG (reference sequence). CDR3 in DNA: TGTGCCTGGAGGGACAGGGGGTCGGAGGGCTACACCTTC. This translates into CAWRDRGSEGYTF.

This clone was detected once. The V call is TRBV18, the J call TRBJ1-4; D gene ambiguous. V was shortened by 3 bases and J by 3 bases, with 8 bases between the two germline ends. Germline V gene data show CDR1 as KGHSH and CDR2 as LQKENI. The CDR3 has 14 residues. CDR3 sequence reads: CASSPDPANEKLFF. The CDR3 DNA follows: TGTGCCAGCTCACCGGACCCAGCTAATGAAAAACTGTTTTTT.

A single count supports this clone. The CDR3 spells CASSLGGLAGAGDTQYF. The DNA of the CDR3 is TGTGCCAGCAGCTTAGGGGGGCTAGCGGGAGCAGGAGATACGCAGTATTTT. This chain joins TRBV7-2 and TRBJ2-3; TRBD2 agrees at 10 bases. The CDR3 has 17 amino acids. J was trimmed by 5 bases and V by 1 base; bases with no gene match: 9. Germline V gene data show CDR1 as SGHTA and CDR2 as FQGNSA. Combining the CDR3 with reference TRBV7-2 and TRBJ2-3 gives the whole variable domain GAGVSQSPSNKVTEKGKDVELRCDPISGHTALYWYRQSLGQGLEFLIYFQGNSAPDKSGLPSDRFSAERTGGSVSTLTIQRTQQEDSAVYLCASSLGGLAGAGDTQYFGPGTRLTVL.

This chain uses TRBV19 with TRBJ2-6; 10 nucleotides line up with TRBD1. The germline gives CDR1 LNHDA, CDR2 SQIVND (reference sequence). Trimming cost V 5 bases and J 3 bases; bases outside gene matches: 4. CDR3 length: 16 residues. The CDR3 region is CASSPGQGNGANVLTF. The CDR3 DNA is TGTGCCAGTAGTCCGGGACAGGGGAATGGGGCCAACGTCCTGACTTTC.

The rearrangement uses TRBV10-3 and TRBJ2-3; D might be TRBD2 (5 bases). V lost 3 bases, J lost 2 bases, and 6 bases lay in between. This CDR3 has 13 amino acids. Germline V gene data show CDR1 as ENHRY and CDR2 as SYGVKD. The CDR3 DNA is TGTGCCATCAGTGACGGGATCACAGATACGCAGTATTTT. Residues: CAISDGITDTQYF.

The table lists this clone with a count of one. The J gene is TRBJ1-1, the V gene TRBV11-1; tentatively, D is TRBD1 (5 bases). V lost 7 bases and J 1 base, leaving 19 bases between the germline ends. Germline V lookup: CDR1 SGHAT, CDR2 FQDESV (reference sequence). The CDR3 covers 16 residues. CDR3 sequence reads: CASTQSIGGPNTEAFF. The CDR3 DNA sequence: TGTGCCAGCACCCAGTCCATCGGGGGACCGAACACTGAAGCTTTCTTT.

The rearrangement joins TRBV10-2 to TRBJ2-1; 16 positions agree with TRBD2. Germline loops: CDR1 WSHSY, CDR2 SAAADI. Trimming removed 3 bases from V and 2 bases from J; junction bases left unmatched: 13. This CDR3 has 21 amino acids. The CDR3: CASSDSGTSGRGSSTYNEQFF. As DNA, the CDR3 is TGCGCCAGCAGTGACTCCGGGACTAGCGGGAGGGGGAGTAGCACCTACAATGAGCAGTTCTTC.

This sequence joins TRBV4-3 and TRBJ1-5; D is possibly TRBD1 (5 bases). CDR1 is LGHNA and CDR2 is YSLEER in the germline V gene. V gave up 2 bases and J gave up 9 bases, with 17 bases separating them. CDR3 length: 15 residues. The CDR3 loop is CASSQLVSGSAPQHF. As DNA, the CDR3 is TGCGCCAGCAGCCAATTAGTATCAGGGTCGGCGCCCCAGCATTTT.

The rearrangement joins TRBV11-2 to TRBJ1-4; TRBD1 is a possible D gene (5 bases). With 0 bases removed from V and 6 bases from J, the gap between germline ends came to 17 bases. There are 17 residues in the CDR3. Per the germline V gene, CDR1 is SGHAT and CDR2 is FQNNGV. Here the CDR3 reads CASSLDPPGGSDEKLFF. For the CDR3, the DNA is TGTGCCAGCAGCTTAGACCCTCCGGGGGGGTCAGATGAAAAACTGTTTTTT. Combining the CDR3 with reference TRBV11-2 and TRBJ1-4 gives the whole variable domain EAGVAQSPRYKIIEKRQSVAFWCNPISGHATLYWYQQILGQGPKLLIQFQNNGVVDDSQLPKDRFSAERLKGVDSTLKIQPAKLEDSAVYLCASSLDPPGGSDEKLFFGSGTQLSVL.

The chain links TRBV6-5 to TRBJ1-6, with 7 positions matching TRBD1. The germline V gene encodes CDR1 MNHEY and CDR2 SVGAGI. There are 15 residues in the CDR3. V dropped 2 bases and J dropped 5; count of bases not matched to a gene: 3. The CDR3 bases are TGTGCCAGCAGTTACAGGGACAGCCATAATTCACCCCTCCACTTT. This gives the protein CASSYRDSHNSPLHF.

The chain carries TRBV7-8 and TRBJ2-7; D perhaps matches TRBD2 (6 bases). Germline CDR1 SGHVS, CDR2 FQNEAQ. CDR3 length: 14 residues. The V end lost 5 bases, the J end lost 0 bases, and 11 bases lay between the germline ends. The CDR3 sequence: CASSTGRSSYEQYF. Here the CDR3 DNA reads TGTGCCAGCAGCACCGGGAGATCCTCCTACGAGCAGTACTTC.

The rearrangement uses TRBV5-4 and TRBJ1-5; possibly TRBD1 for D (5 bases). The germline V and J ends were trimmed by 4 bases and 0 bases, with 14 bases remaining between them. CDR3 size: 16 residues. The germline gives CDR1 SGHNT, CDR2 YYREEE (reference sequence). CDR3 bases: TGTGCCAGCAGCCGCAATGGGGCAGATAGCAATCAGCCCCAGCATTTT. Protein product: CASSRNGADSNQPQHF.

The chain has TRBV28 and TRBJ1-5, with D perhaps TRBD1 (5 bases). CDR1 and CDR2 (germline): MDHEN, SYDVKM. This CDR3 comprises 16 residues. V was pared by 8 bases and J by 7 bases, with 24 bases between. CDR3: CASLKGPGGSKQPQHF. In nucleotides, the CDR3 is TGTGCCAGCCTAAAGGGGCCTGGTGGGAGTAAGCAGCCCCAGCATTTT. Drawing the rest from reference TRBV28 and TRBJ1-5, the complete variable domain is DVKVTQSSRYLVKRTGEKVFLECVQDMDHENMFWYRQDPGLGLRLIYFSYDVKMKEKGDIPEGYSVSREKKERFSLILESASTNQTSMYLCASLKGPGGSKQPQHFGDGTRLSIL.

About this clone itself: Other DNA variants within this sample encode the same CDR3. The V call is TRBV7-2, the J call TRBJ2-7; TRBD1 matches 8 bases. J gave up 3 bases and V 1 base, and 2 bases lay outside the gene matches. The germline gives CDR1 SGHTA, CDR2 FQGNSA. The CDR3 contains 14 residues. The CDR3 spells CASSLGQGLYEQYF. CDR3 bases: TGTGCCAGCAGCTTAGGACAGGGGCTCTACGAGCAGTACTTC.

Only a few counts were recorded for this clone. V gene TRBV5-1 combines with J gene TRBJ2-3, with TRBD2 matching over 11 bases. J lost 2 bases, V lost 0 bases, and 2 bases had no gene match. This CDR3 comprises 16 residues. Germline CDR1 is SGHRS and CDR2 is YFSETQ. The CDR3 protein is CASSLGSGGATDTQYF. Written as DNA, the CDR3 is TGCGCCAGCAGCTTGGGTAGCGGGGGGGCCACAGATACGCAGTATTTT.

For this clone: Other DNA sequences in this specimen translate into the identical CDR3. The J gene is TRBJ2-3, the V gene TRBV9, with D hard to call. V was shortened by 0 bases and J by 6 bases, with 8 bases between the two germline ends. The CDR3 consists of 13 residues. CDR1 is SGDLS, CDR2 YYNGEE, per germline. CDR3 in DNA: TGTGCCAGCAGCGTAGAAGGTGGGGATACGCAGTATTTT. This codes for CASSVEGGDTQYF.

The chain joins TRBV18 to TRBJ1-2; TRBD1 matches at 9 bases. Germline CDR1 and CDR2: KGHSH and LQKENI. The CDR3 is made up of 16 amino acids. V lost 3 bases, J lost 4 bases, and 9 bases stayed unmatched. CDR3 coding DNA: TGTGCCAGCTCACCGGCCGGGACAGGGTTTAGCTATGGCTACACCTTC. This sequence encodes CASSPAGTGFSYGYTF.

V usage is TRBV5-4 and J usage is TRBJ2-7; possible D gene TRBD2, 7 bases. V lost 4 bases and J 5 bases, leaving 16 bases between the germline ends. Germline V CDR1 and CDR2: SGHNT, YYREEE (reference sequence). The CDR3 consists of 14 residues. The CDR3 DNA follows: TGTGCCAGCAGCACAACGGGGGGCGAGAACGAGCAGTACTTC. Translated: CASSTTGGENEQYF.

The V call is TRBV9, the J call TRBJ2-5; D not resolved. The germline V gene has CDR1 SGDLS and CDR2 YYNGEE. Trimming removed 3 bases at V and 5 bases at J, with 14 bases between. The CDR3 covers 14 residues. DNA for the CDR3: TGTGCCAGCAGCGCCGGTCGTTTACCGGAGACCCAGTACTTC. Translation: CASSAGRLPETQYF.

The chain joins TRBV6-5 to TRBJ2-5; the D gene is possibly TRBD1 (6 bases). V lost 6 bases, J lost 3 bases, and 8 bases lay in between. Germline V gene lookup returns CDR1 MNHEY and CDR2 SVGAGI. The CDR3 has 12 residues. The CDR3 nucleotides read TGTGCCAGCAGGGGGGCAGAAGAGACCCAGTACTTC. Its protein product is CASRGAEETQYF.

The chain couples TRBV9 to TRBJ2-2; D gene ambiguous. Germline-derived CDR1 and CDR2 are SGDLS and YYNGEE. Between the trimmed V and J ends, which lost 4 bases and 0 bases, there was a span of 13 bases. The CDR3 has 16 residues. The CDR3 reads CASSSSWLANTGELFF. The CDR3 DNA is TGTGCCAGCAGCTCATCGTGGCTAGCGAACACCGGGGAGCTGTTTTTT.

The V call is TRBV10-3, the J call TRBJ1-6, with no clear D. The CDR3 spans 14 residues. Trimming cost V 0 bases and J 8 bases, with 8 bases left between them. Germline V lookup: CDR1 ENHRY, CDR2 SYGVKD. CDR3 DNA: TGTGCCATCAGTGAGTCGGCTATCCATTCACCCCTCCACTTT. The encoded protein is CAISESAIHSPLHF.

This sequence joins TRBV7-9 and TRBJ1-1, with 10 bases matching TRBD1. This CDR3 region has 17 residues. The V segment lost 0 bases and the J segment 4 bases; nucleotides outside the gene matches: 8. Germline CDR1 reads SEHNR; CDR2 reads FQNEAQ (reference sequence). This CDR3 reads CASSLAPGTGVVTEAFF. The CDR3 DNA sequence: TGTGCCAGCAGCTTAGCCCCGGGGACAGGGGTCGTCACTGAAGCTTTCTTT.

For this clone: Other DNA sequences within the sample encode an identical CDR3. The CDR3: CASSLVAGTDTQYF. The DNA for the CDR3 is TGCGCCAGCAGCTTGGTTGCAGGGACAGATACGCAGTATTTT. The chain employs TRBV5-1 and TRBJ2-3; tentatively, D is TRBD1 (5 bases). The CDR3 spans 14 residues. Germline V CDR1 and CDR2: SGHRS, YFSETQ. The V gene lost 0 bases and the J gene lost 3 bases, with 8 bases spanning the gap.

V usage is TRBV7-8 and J usage is TRBJ1-2; 8 nucleotides match TRBD1. The J segment lost 8 bases and the V segment lost 4 bases, leaving 3 bases of the junction unmatched. CDR3 length: 12 amino acids. CDR1 and CDR2 (germline): SGHVS, FQNEAQ. The CDR3 is CASSSTGEGYTF. CDR3 DNA sequence: TGTGCCAGCAGCTCGACAGGGGAGGGCTACACCTTC.